Detailed here is one T cell receptor beta chain. This sample is drawn from a study of control samples from healthy donors and cancer patients. The repertoire was sequenced with immunoSEQ multiplex PCR; TCRdb's copy has only in-frame clones and lacks some. This sample carries around 82,000 clones, over 75% of them seen once, and the ten largest clones take 7.2%. Trimming shortened V by 3 bases and J by 9 bases, and 15 bases separated the two germline ends. CDR1 is LGHDT and CDR2 is YNNKEL in the germline V gene (reference sequence). CDR3 length equals 14 residues. Specimen: blood. The J gene is TRBJ2-4, the V gene TRBV3-1 (or the pseudogene TRBV3-2); D remains unclear. The sequence came from a man aged 50-60 years in good health. DNA for the CDR3: TGTGCCAGCAGCCAGATCTCAGGTGGAAGCATTCAGTACTTC. Encoded protein: CASSQISGGSIQYF.